Each of the 10 T cell receptor beta chains below was sequenced from the same sample in a study of T cell repertoires in cytomegalovirus infection (dated 2019 in TCRdb). TCRdb shows the sequencer as Illumina HiSeq 1500. TCRdb reprocessing: public reads trimmed at Q25 with fastp, clones called with MiXCR, in-frame beta chains kept. Merged by CDR3 protein, the rows form single entries marked with the most common genes and DNA. Present in this sample are about 250,000 distinct CDR3 sequences, around 6.2% of which were seen just once. The biggest ten clones account for less than 7.5% of the sample. Material for sequencing was PBMCs. These receptors came from a human donor in good health (CMV status not recorded). Some clones in this sample may be carry-over from other donors' samples.

This clonotype was found many times. V usage is TRBV7-2 and J usage is TRBJ1-2, with D possibly matching TRBD1 (5 bases). The CDR3 sequence is 15 residues long. V lost 5 bases, J lost 5 bases, and 18 bases lay in between. Germline CDR1 is SGHTA and CDR2 is FQGNSA. The CDR3 loop reads CASSARQGALYGYTF. CDR3 in DNA: TGTGCCAGCAGCGCCCGTCAGGGCGCTTTATATGGCTACACCTTC. The variable domain in full, with the rest retrieved from reference TRBV7-2 and TRBJ1-2, is GAGVSQSPSNKVTEKGKDVELRCDPISGHTALYWYRQSLGQGLEFLIYFQGNSAPDKSGLPSDRFSAERTGGSVSTLTIQRTQQEDSAVYLCASSARQGALYGYTFGSGTRLTVV.

This clonotype was observed at least ten times. The chain joins TRBV13 to TRBJ2-5; possible D gene TRBD1, 6 bases. The CDR3 has 14 amino acids. Germline assignment: CDR1 PRHDT and CDR2 FYEKMQ (reference sequence). V was cut by 4 bases and J by 4 bases, with 13 bases left in between. The CDR3 sequence is CASSSNREAETQYF. The DNA for the CDR3 is TGTGCCAGCAGCTCTAACAGGGAAGCAGAGACCCAGTACTTC.

This clonotype was observed at least ten times. This chain links TRBV5-1 with TRBJ1-1, with a possible D match to TRBD1 (6 bases). Trimming took off 4 bases at V and 5 bases at J, with 12 bases between the two ends. The CDR3 is 13 amino acids. Per germline, CDR1 SGHRS and CDR2 YFSETQ. CDR3: CASSLGGATEAFF. Written as DNA, the CDR3 is TGCGCCAGCAGCCTGGGGGGGGCTACTGAAGCTTTCTTT. Based on the CDR3 plus reference TRBV5-1 and TRBJ1-1, the full variable domain is KAGVTQTPRYLIKTRGQQVTLSCSPISGHRSVSWYQQTPGQGLQFLFEYFSETQRNKGNFPGRFSGRQFSNSRSEMNVSTLELGDSALYLCASSLGGATEAFFGQGTRLTVV.

This clonotype was seen many times. The chain joins TRBV6-2 or TRBV6-3 to TRBJ2-1, with D uncertain. The CDR3 is 12 residues long. Per the germline V gene, CDR1 is MNHEY and CDR2 is SVGEGT. V gave up 2 bases and J gave up 7 bases, with 6 bases separating them. This CDR3 reads CASSYHPNEQFF. For the CDR3, the DNA is TGTGCCAGCAGTTACCACCCAAATGAGCAGTTCTTC.

The table lists this clonotype with many counts. The chain couples TRBV29-1 to TRBJ1-1; D is uncertain. CDR1 is SQVTM and CDR2 is ANQGSEA in the germline V gene. The CDR3 consists of 11 residues. The V end lost 1 base, the J end lost 11 bases, and 11 bases lay between the germline ends. CDR3 protein: CSVEARPGAFF. The CDR3 nucleotides are TGCAGCGTTGAAGCTCGCCCGGGGGCTTTCTTT.

This clonotype has a count of ten or more. The chain combines TRBV7-8 with TRBJ2-6; 8 bases agree with TRBD1. J gave up 0 bases and V 5 bases, and 9 bases lay outside the gene matches. The CDR3 totals 18 residues. Germline V gene lookup returns CDR1 SGHVS and CDR2 FQNEAQ. CDR3 nucleotide sequence: TGTGCCAGCAGCCCCCCGGCAGGGGGCCACTCTGGGGCCAACGTCCTGACTTTC. Translated: CASSPPAGGHSGANVLTF.

The chain combines TRBV20-1 with TRBJ2-7; weak D call: TRBD1 (5 bases). The CDR3 is 12 amino acids. Trimming stripped 6 bases from V and 1 base from J, with 10 bases between. From germline, CDR1 is DFQATT and CDR2 SNEGSKA (reference sequence). CDR3 nucleotides: TGCAGTGCAGGCAGGGATTCCTACGAGCAGTACTTC. This encodes CSAGRDSYEQYF.

This clonotype was seen at least ten times. V is TRBV12-3 or TRBV12-4 and J is TRBJ2-6; D possibly corresponds to TRBD1 (6 bases). The germline V and J ends were trimmed by 6 bases and 4 bases, with 10 bases remaining between them. This CDR3 is built from 14 residues. CDR3 coding DNA: TGTGCCAGCAGGCGGACAGCCGGGGCCAACGTCCTGACTTTC. This translates into CASRRTAGANVLTF.

This clonotype showed up many times. The chain is built from TRBV11-2 and TRBJ2-7; TRBD1 matches 7 bases. Germline loops: CDR1 SGHAT, CDR2 FQNNGV. This CDR3 is 16 amino acids long. J was trimmed by 0 bases and V by 6 bases; bases with no gene match: 11. The CDR3 sequence is CASRPTGTAVSYEQYF. Here the CDR3 DNA reads TGTGCCAGCAGGCCGACCGGGACAGCCGTCTCCTACGAGCAGTACTTC.

This clonotype was seen a few times. The chain has TRBV2 and TRBJ2-5; 7 bases fit TRBD2. The CDR3 totals 13 residues. V dropped 4 bases and J dropped 5; count of bases not matched to a gene: 4. The germline V gene has CDR1 SNHLY and CDR2 FYNNEI. The CDR3 coding sequence is TGTGCCAGCAGTGGGGATAGCGGGGAGACCCAGTACTTC. This sequence encodes CASSGDSGETQYF. Complete variable domain (other parts from reference TRBV2 and TRBJ2-5): EPEVTQTPSHQVTQMGQEVILRCVPISNHLYFYWYRQILGQKVEFLVSFYNNEISEKSEIFDDQFSVERPDGSNFTLKIRSTKLEDSAMYFCASSGDSGETQYFGPGTRLLVL.